The TCR beta chain under discussion was sequenced for a study of blood T cells in healthy people across ages. Study-wide results and limits: Age brought a roughly linear fall in TCR beta diversity measured per million T cells.

The people who gave samples were healthy Caucasians from Russia, aged about 6 to 100. Peripheral blood, approximately 10 milliliters per donor, was collected. CDR1 MNHNY and CDR2 SVGAGI come from the germline V gene (reference sequence). The CDR3 loop spans 12 amino acids. V was clipped by 7 bases and J by 7 bases, with 8 bases between them. Through a sample-barcoded 5' primer and a J-beta primer mix, a second PCR was run for roughly 7 to 11 cycles. Each CDR3 protein is one row after TCRdb ran MiXCR on the 5' RACE reads. This table holds around 870,000 distinct CDR3 sequences, 29% found once. Comment on this clonotype: Its antigen is unidentified.

The J gene is TRBJ1-6, the V gene TRBV6-6; D unclear. The sequenced sample consisted of blood. This TCR was recovered from a woman older than 75 in good health. CDR3 loop: CASNSLNSPLHF. The CDR3 DNA sequence: TGTGCCAGCAACTCGTTGAATTCACCCCTCCACTTT.